This T cell receptor beta chain was sequenced for a study of cytomegalovirus exposure and HLA in healthy donors. Study-wide results and limits: Within a later analysis, the majority of CMV-associated TCR beta chains appeared HLA-restricted.

This PCR relied on a set of 60 Vbeta primers and 13 Jbeta primers. Some clones are missing from TCRdb's copy, which holds only in-frame ones; the method was immunoSEQ multiplex PCR. Here the sample spans 130,000 to 150,000 clones, 60% to 80% being singletons. As to this clone: What it binds is not known.

This CDR3 has 14 residues. The J segment lost 1 base and the V segment lost 4 bases, leaving 4 bases of the junction unmatched. Germline CDR1 and CDR2: SGHDT and YYEEEE. The sequence came from a woman in her thirties or forties in good health and CMV-seropositive. The chain links TRBV5-6 to TRBJ1-1, with 7 bases identical to TRBD1. The sequenced sample was PBMCs. CDR3 coding DNA: TGTGCCAGCAGCCCGCAGGGGGGGAACACTGAAGCTTTCTTT. Amino acid sequence: CASSPQGGNTEAFF.